Following are 10 T cell receptor beta chains from one sample sequenced in a study of T cell changes during pregnancy in multiple sclerosis. Some clones are missing from TCRdb's copy, which holds only in-frame ones; the method was immunoSEQ multiplex PCR. The data show approximately 52,000 clones, with roughly 88% seen just once and around 1.2% held by the top ten. This specimen consisted of CD4+ T cells from peripheral blood mononuclear cells, obtained in the second trimester of pregnancy. The origin of the receptors is a female donor with multiple sclerosis, enrolled in a pregnancy study.

The chain has TRBV19 and TRBJ2-3; 7 bases match TRBD2. Germline V CDR1 and CDR2: LNHDA, SQIVND (reference sequence). There are 13 residues in the CDR3. Trimming took 4 bases from V and 4 from J; bases not matched to a gene: 2. The DNA for the CDR3 is TGTGCCAGTAGTAGCGGGAGTGCAGATACGCAGTATTTT. As protein: CASSSGSADTQYF. The whole variable domain, remainder taken from reference TRBV19 and TRBJ2-3, is DGGITQSPKYLFRKEGQNVTLSCEQNLNHDAMYWYRQDPGQGLRLIYYSQIVNDFQKGDIAEGYSVSREKKESFPLTVTSAQKNPTAFYLCASSSGSADTQYFGPGTRLTVL.

This clone appeared a few times. This chain links TRBV7-9 with TRBJ2-7; 9 positions agree with TRBD2. The CDR3 spans 17 residues. Germline CDR1 and CDR2: SEHNR and FQNEAQ (reference sequence). With 1 base clipped from V and 1 base from J, the junction kept 8 bases outside the gene matches. In nucleotides, the CDR3 is TGTGCCAGCAGCTTAGGTATATCGCGGGAGGGTTCCTACGAGCAGTACTTC. This translates into CASSLGISREGSYEQYF. The variable domain in full, completed from reference TRBV7-9 and TRBJ2-7, reads DTGVSQNPRHKITKRGQNVTFRCDPISEHNRLYWYRQTLGQGPEFLTYFQNEAQLEKSRLLSDRFSAERPKGSFSTLEIQRTEQGDSAMYLCASSLGISREGSYEQYFGPGTRLTVT.

The chain has TRBV6-4 and TRBJ2-5; D not certain. V was cut by 4 bases and J by 2 bases, with 8 bases left in between. CDR3 length equals 13 residues. CDR1 MRHNA and CDR2 SNTAGT come from the germline V gene. The CDR3 sequence is CASSVPLQETQYF. CDR3 bases: TGTGCCAGCAGTGTTCCCCTTCAAGAGACCCAGTACTTC.

This chain connects TRBV30 to TRBJ1-5; D might be TRBD1 (6 bases). The CDR3 has 13 residues. V was pared by 3 bases and J by 4 bases, with 10 bases between. The germline gives CDR1 GTSNPN, CDR2 SVGIG (reference sequence). The CDR3, as DNA: TGTGCCTGGAGGGGGGCGCGGAATCAGCCCCAGCATTTT. It yields the protein CAWRGARNQPQHF.

This chain links TRBV15 with TRBJ1-2, with D hard to call. The CDR3 is 15 residues long. V shed 3 bases and J shed 0 bases, with 11 bases lying between them. CDR1 and CDR2 from the germline V gene are LNHNV and YYDKDF (reference sequence). This CDR3 reads CATSSRREPNYGYTF. The CDR3 DNA sequence: TGTGCCACCAGCAGCAGGAGGGAACCTAACTATGGCTACACCTTC.

The CDR3 DNA is TGTGCCAGCAGCGTAGTTCCCGGGACAGGGGGATTCTACACCTTC. Translation gives CASSVVPGTGGFYTF. The chain is built from TRBV9 and TRBJ1-2; 11 nucleotides line up with TRBD1. Germline CDR1 reads SGDLS; CDR2 reads YYNGEE. The CDR3 is 15 residues long. V lost 0 bases and J lost 10; bases outside the gene matches: 8.

The rearrangement links TRBV19 to TRBJ1-2, with TRBD1 matching 7 bases. Germline CDR1 reads LNHDA; CDR2 reads SQIVND (reference sequence). V was clipped by 6 bases and J by 4 bases; unmatched bases: 8. The CDR3 runs to 14 residues. Here the CDR3 DNA reads TGTGCCAGTAGAATCGACAGGGTAGGCTATGGCTACACCTTC. Amino acid sequence: CASRIDRVGYGYTF.

The chain is built from TRBV5-4 and TRBJ2-5, with 7 bases aligning to TRBD1. The V gene's germline CDR1 is SGHNT and CDR2 YYREEE (reference sequence). This CDR3 comprises 14 residues. Unmatched junction bases numbered 7, after V lost 3 bases and J lost 5 bases. This chain's CDR3 is CASSSGQDEETQYF. CDR3 in DNA: TGTGCCAGCAGCTCAGGACAGGACGAGGAGACCCAGTACTTC.

V usage is TRBV7-7 and J usage is TRBJ2-3, with a weak D call TRBD2 (6 bases). The CDR3 length is 15 residues. Between the trimmed V and J ends, which lost 0 bases and 0 bases, there was a span of 7 bases. The germline V gene has CDR1 SSHAT and CDR2 FNYEAQ (reference sequence). The CDR3 protein is CASSLAGGSTDTQYF. The CDR3 nucleotides read TGTGCCAGCAGCTTAGCGGGAGGTAGCACAGATACGCAGTATTTT. The full variable domain, in which reference TRBV7-7 and TRBJ2-3 provide the parts outside the CDR3, is GAGVSQSPRYKVTKRGQDVTLRCDPISSHATLYWYQQALGQGPEFLTYFNYEAQPDKSGLPSDRFSAERPEGSISTLTIQRTEQRDSAMYRCASSLAGGSTDTQYFGPGTRLTVL.

This chain connects TRBV9 to TRBJ2-3; D is unclear. Germline-derived CDR1 and CDR2 are SGDLS and YYNGEE. This CDR3 spans 13 amino acids. V was shortened by 2 bases and J by 2 bases, with 6 bases between the two germline ends. The CDR3 region is CASSVSVTDTQYF. The CDR3 nucleotides are TGTGCCAGCAGCGTCTCCGTCACAGATACGCAGTATTTT.